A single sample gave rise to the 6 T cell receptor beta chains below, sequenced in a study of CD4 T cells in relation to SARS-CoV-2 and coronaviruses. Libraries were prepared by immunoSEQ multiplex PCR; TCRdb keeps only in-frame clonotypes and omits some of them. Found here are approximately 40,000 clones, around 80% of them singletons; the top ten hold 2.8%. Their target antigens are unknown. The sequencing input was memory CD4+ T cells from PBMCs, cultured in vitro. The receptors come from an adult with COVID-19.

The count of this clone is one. The CDR3 sequence: CASSLRQDGGYTF. CDR3 DNA: TGCGCCAGCAGCTTGAGGCAGGACGGTGGCTACACCTTC. The chain has TRBV5-1 and TRBJ1-2; D unclear. Germline V gives CDR1 SGHRS, CDR2 YFSETQ. V lost 1 base and J lost 7, with 11 bases in between. CDR3 length equals 13 residues.

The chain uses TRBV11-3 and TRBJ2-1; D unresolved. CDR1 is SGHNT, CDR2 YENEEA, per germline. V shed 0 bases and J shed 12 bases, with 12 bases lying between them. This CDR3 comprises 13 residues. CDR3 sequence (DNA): TGTGCCAGCAGCTTAGATCGCTTTTCGCTGCAGTTCTTC. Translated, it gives CASSLDRFSLQFF.

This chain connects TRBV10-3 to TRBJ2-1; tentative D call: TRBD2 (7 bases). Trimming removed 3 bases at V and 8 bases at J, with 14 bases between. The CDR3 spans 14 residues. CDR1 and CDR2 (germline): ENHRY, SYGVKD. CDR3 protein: CAISDSQGRDEQFF. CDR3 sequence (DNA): TGTGCCATCAGTGATAGTCAGGGGAGGGATGAGCAGTTCTTC.

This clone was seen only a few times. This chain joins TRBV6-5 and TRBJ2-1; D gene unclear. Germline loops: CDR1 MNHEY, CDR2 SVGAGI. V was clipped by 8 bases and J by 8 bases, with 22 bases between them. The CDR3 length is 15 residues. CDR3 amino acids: CASGFEIIPLDEQFF. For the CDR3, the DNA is TGTGCCAGCGGATTCGAGATTATCCCCTTGGATGAGCAGTTCTTC.

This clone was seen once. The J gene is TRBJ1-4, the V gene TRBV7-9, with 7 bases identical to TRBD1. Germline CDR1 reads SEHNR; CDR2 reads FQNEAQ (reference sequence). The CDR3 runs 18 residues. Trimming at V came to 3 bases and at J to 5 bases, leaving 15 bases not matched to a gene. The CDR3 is CASSFQNWSDRANEKLFF. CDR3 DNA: TGTGCCAGCAGCTTTCAAAATTGGTCCGACAGGGCCAATGAAAAACTGTTTTTT.

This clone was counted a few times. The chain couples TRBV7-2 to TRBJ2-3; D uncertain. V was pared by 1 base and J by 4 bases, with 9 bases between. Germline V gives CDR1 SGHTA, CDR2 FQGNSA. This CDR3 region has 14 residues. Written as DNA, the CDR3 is TGTGCCAGCAGCTTAGTGCTAAGCCCAGATACGCAGTATTTT. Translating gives CASSLVLSPDTQYF.